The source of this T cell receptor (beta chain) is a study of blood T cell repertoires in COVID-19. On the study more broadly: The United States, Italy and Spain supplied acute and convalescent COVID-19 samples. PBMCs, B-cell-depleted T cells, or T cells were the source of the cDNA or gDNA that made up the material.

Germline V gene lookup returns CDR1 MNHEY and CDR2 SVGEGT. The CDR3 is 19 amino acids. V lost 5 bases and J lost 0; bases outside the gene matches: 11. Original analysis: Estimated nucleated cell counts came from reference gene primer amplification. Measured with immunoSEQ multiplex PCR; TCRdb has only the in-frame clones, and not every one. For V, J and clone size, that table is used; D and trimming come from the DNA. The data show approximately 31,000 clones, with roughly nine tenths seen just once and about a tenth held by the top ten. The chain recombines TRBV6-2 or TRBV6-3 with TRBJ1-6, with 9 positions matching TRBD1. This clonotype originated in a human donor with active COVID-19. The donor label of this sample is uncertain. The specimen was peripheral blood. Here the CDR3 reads CASSHRRDRASSYNSPLHF. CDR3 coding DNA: TGTGCCAGCAGTCACCGCCGGGACAGGGCCAGCTCCTATAATTCACCCCTCCACTTT.